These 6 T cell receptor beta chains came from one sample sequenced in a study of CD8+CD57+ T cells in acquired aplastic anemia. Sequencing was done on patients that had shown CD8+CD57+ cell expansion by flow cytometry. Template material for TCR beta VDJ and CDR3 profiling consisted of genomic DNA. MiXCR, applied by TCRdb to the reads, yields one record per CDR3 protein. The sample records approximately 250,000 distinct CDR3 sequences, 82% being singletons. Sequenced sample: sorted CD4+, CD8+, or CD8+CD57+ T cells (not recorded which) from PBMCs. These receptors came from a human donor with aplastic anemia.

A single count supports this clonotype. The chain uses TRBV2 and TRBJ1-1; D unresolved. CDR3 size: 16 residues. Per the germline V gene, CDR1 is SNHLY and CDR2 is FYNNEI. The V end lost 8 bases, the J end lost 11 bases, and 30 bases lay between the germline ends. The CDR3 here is CASGETPIDMKTYAFF. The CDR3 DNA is TGTGCCAGCGGAGAGACTCCCATCGACATGAAGACTTATGCTTTCTTT.

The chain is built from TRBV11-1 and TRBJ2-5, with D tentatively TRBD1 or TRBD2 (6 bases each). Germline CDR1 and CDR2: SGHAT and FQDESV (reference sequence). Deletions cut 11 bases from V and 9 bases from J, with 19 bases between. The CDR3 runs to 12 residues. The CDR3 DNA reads TGTGCCGGACAGTGGGATAGGGAGGCCCAGTACTTC. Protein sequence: CAGQWDREAQYF.

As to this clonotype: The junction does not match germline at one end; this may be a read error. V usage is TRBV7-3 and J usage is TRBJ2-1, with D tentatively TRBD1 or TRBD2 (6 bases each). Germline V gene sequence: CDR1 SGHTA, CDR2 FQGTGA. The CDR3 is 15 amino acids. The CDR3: CASSTGRKGGNAQFF. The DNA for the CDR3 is TGTGCCAGCAGTACAGGCAGAAAGGGGGGAAATGCGCAGTTCTTC.

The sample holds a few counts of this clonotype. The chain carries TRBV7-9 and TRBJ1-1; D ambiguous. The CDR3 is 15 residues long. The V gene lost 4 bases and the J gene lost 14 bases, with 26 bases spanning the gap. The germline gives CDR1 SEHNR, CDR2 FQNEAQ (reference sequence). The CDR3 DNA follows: TGTGCCAGCAGCTCCTCAGATACGCAGAATTTTGGCCCATTCTTT. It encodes CASSSSDTQNFGPFF.

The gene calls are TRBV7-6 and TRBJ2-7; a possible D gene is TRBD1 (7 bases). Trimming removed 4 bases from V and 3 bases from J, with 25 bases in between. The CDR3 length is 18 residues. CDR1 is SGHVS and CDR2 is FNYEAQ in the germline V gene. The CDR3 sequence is CASSSHRGLSPLYYEQYV. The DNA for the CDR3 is TGTGCCAGCAGCTCGCACAGGGGACTTTCACCCCTTTACTACGAGCAGTACGTC.

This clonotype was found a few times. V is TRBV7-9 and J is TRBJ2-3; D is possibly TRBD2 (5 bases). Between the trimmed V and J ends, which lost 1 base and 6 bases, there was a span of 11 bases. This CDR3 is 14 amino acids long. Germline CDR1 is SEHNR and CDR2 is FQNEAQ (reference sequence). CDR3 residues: CASSLDRGRDTQYF. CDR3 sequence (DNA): TGTGCCAGCAGCTTAGATCGGGGTCGGGATACGCAGTATTTT. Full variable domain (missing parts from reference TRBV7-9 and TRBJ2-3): DTGVSQNPRHKITKRGQNVTFRCDPISEHNRLYWYRQTLGQGPEFLTYFQNEAQLEKSRLLSDRFSAERPKGSFSTLEIQRTEQGDSAMYLCASSLDRGRDTQYFGPGTRLTVL.